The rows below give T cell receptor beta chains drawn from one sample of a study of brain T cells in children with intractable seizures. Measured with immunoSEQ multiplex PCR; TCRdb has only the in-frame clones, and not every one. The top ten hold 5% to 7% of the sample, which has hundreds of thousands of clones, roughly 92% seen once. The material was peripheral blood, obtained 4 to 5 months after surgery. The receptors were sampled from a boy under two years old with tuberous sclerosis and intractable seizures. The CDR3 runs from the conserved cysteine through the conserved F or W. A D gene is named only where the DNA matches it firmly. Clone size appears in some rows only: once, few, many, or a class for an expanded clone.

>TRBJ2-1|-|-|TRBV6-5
CASTPGTQYNEQFF
TGTGCCAGCACCCCCGGGACTCAGTACAATGAGCAGTTCTTC
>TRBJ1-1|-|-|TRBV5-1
CASSFEGNTEAFF
TGCGCCAGCAGCTTCGAGGGGAACACTGAAGCTTTCTTT
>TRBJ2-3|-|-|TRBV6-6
CASSYGVLADTQYF
TGTGCCAGCAGTTACGGCGTCTTGGCAGATACGCAGTATTTT
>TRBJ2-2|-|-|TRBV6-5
CASSRAGELFF
TGTGCCAGCAGCCGTGCCGGGGAGCTGTTTTTT
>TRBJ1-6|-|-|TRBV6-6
CASSPDHGDNSPLHF
TGTGCCAGCAGCCCAGACCACGGGGATAATTCACCCCTCCACTTT
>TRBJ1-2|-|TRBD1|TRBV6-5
CASRGTELFYGYTF
TGTGCCAGCAGGGGGACAGAACTTTTCTATGGCTACACCTTC
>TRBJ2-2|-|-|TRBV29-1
CSVGKGYGYYGELFF
TGCAGCGTTGGGAAGGGATACGGCTACTACGGGGAGCTGTTTTTT
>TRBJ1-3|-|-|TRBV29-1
CSARAGSGNTIYF
TGCAGCGCCAGGGCGGGGTCTGGAAACACCATATATTTT
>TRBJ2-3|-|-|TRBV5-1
CASSLWTSSTDTQYF
TGCGCCAGCAGCTTGTGGACGTCTAGCACAGATACGCAGTATTTT
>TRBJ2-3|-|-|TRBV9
CASSVAGARNTQYF
TGTGCCAGCAGCGTAGCGGGTGCTAGGAATACGCAGTATTTT
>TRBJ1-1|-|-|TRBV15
CATSSFIGSTEAFF
TGTGCCACCAGCAGCTTTATTGGGAGCACTGAAGCTTTCTTT
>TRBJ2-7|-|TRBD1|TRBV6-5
CASSSSRGRNEQYF
TGTGCCAGCAGTTCTTCCAGGGGGCGTAACGAGCAGTACTTC
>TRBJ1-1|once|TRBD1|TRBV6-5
CASNTPGQGPEAFF
TGTGCCAGCAATACCCCGGGACAGGGGCCTGAAGCTTTCTTT
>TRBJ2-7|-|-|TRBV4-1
CASSQVVSDYEQYF
TGCGCCAGCAGCCAAGTTGTTTCGGACTACGAGCAGTACTTC
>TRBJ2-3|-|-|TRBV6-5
CASSYSKKIGTQYF
TGTGCCAGCAGTTACTCGAAGAAGATTGGTACGCAGTATTTT
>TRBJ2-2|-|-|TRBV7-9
CASRVGGTGELFF
TGTGCCAGCAGGGTCGGGGGAACCGGGGAGCTGTTTTTT
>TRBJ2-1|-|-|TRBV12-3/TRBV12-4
CASSHNEQFF
TGTGCCAGCAGTCACAATGAGCAGTTCTTC
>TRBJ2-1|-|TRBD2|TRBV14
CASSQPTSGYYNEQFF
TGTGCCAGCAGCCAACCGACTAGCGGGTACTACAATGAGCAGTTCTTC
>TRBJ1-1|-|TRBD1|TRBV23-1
CASIRDSTEAFF
TGCGCCAGCATCCGGGACAGTACTGAAGCTTTCTTT
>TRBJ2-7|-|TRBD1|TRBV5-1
CASSSGTGSSYEQYF
TGCGCCAGCAGCTCCGGGACAGGGAGCTCCTACGAGCAGTACTTC
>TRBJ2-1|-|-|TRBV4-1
CASSPTGWGNEQFF
TGCGCCAGCAGCCCCACTGGCTGGGGCAATGAGCAGTTCTTC